This passage covers 28 T cell receptor beta chains from one sample sequenced in a study of T cells after yellow fever vaccination. Using its own MiXCR run on the 5' RACE reads, TCRdb lists one record per CDR3 protein. In the table there are hundreds of thousands of distinct CDR3 sequences, around 4% of which are singletons. Sequencing used PBMCs, obtained on the day of the yellow fever booster vaccination. These receptors came from a young man who received the YFV17D yellow fever vaccine.

The sample holds many counts of this clonotype. The chain uses TRBV5-1 and TRBJ2-1; D is unresolved. The germline V gene encodes CDR1 SGHRS and CDR2 YFSETQ. V was trimmed by 3 bases and J by 5 bases, leaving 18 bases between them. This CDR3 is 16 amino acids long. The CDR3 spells CASSSQARVTHNEQFF. In DNA form, the CDR3 reads TGCGCCAGCAGCTCGCAGGCACGGGTTACACACAATGAGCAGTTCTTC.

This clonotype has ten or more counts. This chain joins TRBV6-5 and TRBJ1-4, with unresolved D. Germline V gene sequence: CDR1 MNHEY, CDR2 SVGAGI. This CDR3 has 15 residues. The ends were cut back, 6 bases at V and 2 bases at J, with 13 bases in the middle. The CDR3: CASSPGGGTNEKLFF. As DNA, the CDR3 is TGTGCCAGCAGCCCCGGAGGAGGTACTAATGAAAAACTGTTTTTT.

There are many counts of this clonotype. V and J are TRBV14 and TRBJ1-2; D is unclear. The CDR3 covers 16 residues. CDR1 and CDR2 (germline): SGHDN, FVKESK. Trimming pared 3 bases from V and 0 bases from J, leaving 14 bases between. CDR3 region: CASSQERTDANYGYTF. The CDR3 DNA reads TGTGCCAGCAGCCAGGAGCGGACCGATGCTAACTATGGCTACACCTTC.

This clonotype was recorded many times. V usage is TRBV9 and J usage is TRBJ2-7; tentative D call: TRBD2 (5 bases). Deletions cut 0 bases from V and 0 bases from J, with 13 bases between. The CDR3 totals 16 residues. CDR1 is SGDLS, CDR2 YYNGEE, per germline. The CDR3 spells CASSVGGGTSSYEQYF. The CDR3, as DNA: TGTGCCAGCAGCGTAGGAGGAGGCACGAGCTCCTACGAGCAGTACTTC.

This clonotype was observed a few times. The chain employs TRBV27 and TRBJ2-3; 7 nucleotides agree with TRBD1. Germline loops: CDR1 MNHEY, CDR2 SMNVEV (reference sequence). This CDR3 comprises 15 residues. The trim removed 5 bases at V and 5 bases at J, leaving 10 bases unmatched. The CDR3 protein is CASSTQGGAEDTQYF. The CDR3 coding sequence is TGTGCCAGCAGTACTCAAGGGGGCGCTGAAGATACGCAGTATTTT.

This clonotype was seen ten or more times. The rearrangement joins TRBV7-8 to TRBJ1-1, with D perhaps TRBD1 (6 bases). V lost 5 bases and J 5 bases, leaving 24 bases between the germline ends. The CDR3 is made up of 17 amino acids. Germline lookup yields CDR1 SGHVS and CDR2 FQNEAQ. CDR3 protein: CASSPDRTNNGWTEAFF. The CDR3 bases are TGTGCCAGCAGCCCCGACAGGACAAACAACGGGTGGACTGAAGCTTTCTTT.

This clonotype occurred a few times. The chain is built from TRBV7-9 and TRBJ1-5; no clear D. This CDR3 region has 17 residues. Trimming left V 0 bases short and J 0 bases short, with 12 bases between. Germline assignment: CDR1 SEHNR and CDR2 FQNEAQ (reference sequence). The CDR3 region is CASSLAGGPYSNQPQHF. CDR3 coding DNA: TGTGCCAGCAGCTTAGCTGGTGGTCCATATAGCAATCAGCCCCAGCATTTT.

The rearrangement links TRBV20-1 to TRBJ1-2; tentative D call: TRBD1 (6 bases). Between the trimmed V and J ends, which lost 5 bases and 5 bases, there was a span of 18 bases. This CDR3 has 14 amino acids. Germline values: CDR1 DFQATT, CDR2 SNEGSKA (reference sequence). CDR3 amino acids: CSASPGELGYGYTF. The CDR3, as DNA: TGCAGTGCTTCTCCAGGGGAATTGGGGTATGGCTACACCTTC.

This clonotype has more than one count but fewer than ten. As DNA, the CDR3 is TGTGCCACCAGCAGAGGAGAAGGGAAGGGCGAAAAACTGTTTTTT. Its protein product is CATSRGEGKGEKLFF. This chain joins TRBV15 and TRBJ1-4; D gene unclear. Trimming took off 1 base at V and 8 bases at J, with 14 bases between the two ends. Germline CDR1 reads LNHNV; CDR2 reads YYDKDF (reference sequence). The CDR3 is 15 residues long.

The CDR3 DNA follows: TGTGCCAGCAGCCCATGGGAAGAGACCCAGTACTTC. This codes for CASSPWEETQYF. The chain couples TRBV12-3 or TRBV12-4 to TRBJ2-5; D gene uncertain. This CDR3 region has 12 residues. V lost 6 bases, J lost 3 bases, and 8 bases lay in between.

The chain carries TRBV5-5 and TRBJ2-5, with 9 bases lining up with TRBD1. With 0 bases clipped from V and 2 bases from J, the junction kept 5 bases outside the gene matches. CDR1 and CDR2 from the germline V gene are SGHKS and YYEKEE (reference sequence). The CDR3 totals 16 residues. CDR3 nucleotides: TGTGCCAGCAGCTTGGGGACAGGGGCTATTCAAGAGACCCAGTACTTC. Translating gives CASSLGTGAIQETQYF. The variable domain in full, with the rest retrieved from reference TRBV5-5 and TRBJ2-5, is DAGVTQSPTHLIKTRGQQVTLRCSPISGHKSVSWYQQVLGQGPQFIFQYYEKEERGRGNFPDRFSARQFPNYSSELNVNALLLGDSALYLCASSLGTGAIQETQYFGPGTRLLVL.

This clonotype was found a few times. The chain carries TRBV29-1 and TRBJ2-1; weak D call: TRBD2 (7 bases). There are 16 residues in the CDR3. The germline V and J ends were trimmed by 1 base and 3 bases, with 16 bases remaining between them. Germline V lookup: CDR1 SQVTM, CDR2 ANQGSEA. The DNA of the CDR3 is TGCAGCGTTGAAGTGGGGGGGGCTAGACTCTACAATGAGCAGTTCTTC. Its translation: CSVEVGGARLYNEQFF.

This chain joins TRBV29-1 and TRBJ1-1; no clear D. Trimming stripped 4 bases from V and 1 base from J, with 7 bases between. The CDR3 loop spans 12 amino acids. Per the germline V gene, CDR1 is SQVTM and CDR2 is ANQGSEA. The CDR3 here is CSVAQPNTEAFF. The CDR3 DNA sequence: TGCAGCGTTGCTCAGCCGAACACTGAAGCTTTCTTT.

V and J are TRBV20-1 and TRBJ2-5; 13 bases fit TRBD2. Per germline, CDR1 DFQATT and CDR2 SNEGSKA (reference sequence). This CDR3 contains 15 residues. The V and J ends lost 6 bases and 1 base, in that order; junction bases with no gene match: 5. CDR3 region: CSAPTSGGPQETQYF. The DNA for the CDR3 is TGCAGTGCACCGACTAGCGGGGGGCCCCAAGAGACCCAGTACTTC.

Ten or more counts support this clonotype. Here the CDR3 reads CASSLAFGPETEAFF. The CDR3 coding sequence is TGCGCCAGCAGCTTGGCCTTTGGACCTGAGACTGAAGCTTTCTTT. The chain uses TRBV5-1 and TRBJ1-1; D is unresolved. V lost 0 bases and J lost 5, with 14 bases in between. The CDR3 has 15 amino acids. CDR1 is SGHRS and CDR2 is YFSETQ in the germline V gene.

The sample holds a few counts of this clonotype. The junction does not match germline at one end; this may be a read error. The CDR3, as DNA: TGTGCCAGCAGTGAGACCCCCGGGACTAGTCTGTTC. It is translated as CASSETPGTSLF. The rearrangement links TRBV25-1 to TRBJ2-7; 8 bases are a match to TRBD2. From germline, CDR1 is MGHDK and CDR2 SYGVNS. This CDR3 has 12 amino acids.

This clonotype was found many times. The chain recombines TRBV5-1 with TRBJ2-5; no clear D gene. Germline CDR1 reads SGHRS; CDR2 reads YFSETQ. This CDR3 has 11 amino acids. V was pared by 2 bases and J by 4 bases, with 3 bases between. CDR3 amino acids: CASSFGETQYF. The CDR3 DNA is TGCGCCAGCAGCTTTGGAGAGACCCAGTACTTC.

A few counts support this clonotype. The chain recombines TRBV7-6 with TRBJ2-7; a weak D match, TRBD1 (5 bases). This CDR3 is 16 amino acids long. Per the germline V gene, CDR1 is SGHVS and CDR2 is FNYEAQ. The germline V and J ends were trimmed by 5 bases and 6 bases, with 23 bases remaining between them. CDR3 nucleotide sequence: TGTGCCAGCAGCCCCCTTGCAGGCCTAGGGGTCCTCGAGCAGTACTTC. This codes for CASSPLAGLGVLEQYF.

This clonotype has just a few counts. This chain uses TRBV7-9 with TRBJ2-4; D remains ambiguous. Germline V lookup: CDR1 SEHNR, CDR2 FQNEAQ (reference sequence). CDR3 size: 13 residues. Trimming stripped 10 bases from V and 0 bases from J, with 10 bases between. As DNA, the CDR3 is TGTGCCACCGCGAGTATAGCCAAAAACATTCAGTACTTC. It translates to CATASIAKNIQYF.

A word on this clonotype: This may arise from a read error, as a much more abundant clone is one base away. The chain employs TRBV5-1 and TRBJ2-4; D may be TRBD1 (5 bases). Looked up from germline, CDR1 is SGHRS and CDR2 is YFSETQ. The length of the CDR3 is 12 residues. CDR3 nucleotide sequence: TGCGCCAGCAGCCCGCAGGGAAACATTCGGTACTTC. It encodes CASSPQGNIRYF.

This clonotype was seen at least ten times. J is TRBJ2-5 and V is TRBV5-5; 9 bases are shared with TRBD1. Germline trimming cut 3 bases from V and 4 bases from J; bases unmatched to any gene: 13. Germline CDR1 SGHKS, CDR2 YYEKEE (reference sequence). This CDR3 is 17 amino acids long. The CDR3 DNA sequence: TGTGCCAGCAGCTCGCAACCGGGACAGGGAATTGGAGAGACCCAGTACTTC. Amino acids: CASSSQPGQGIGETQYF.

This clonotype was detected ten times or more. The rearrangement links TRBV5-1 to TRBJ2-7; 8 bases align to TRBD1. The CDR3 totals 16 residues. CDR1 is SGHRS and CDR2 is YFSETQ in the germline V gene. With 1 base clipped from V and 5 bases from J, the junction kept 11 bases outside the gene matches. Written as DNA, the CDR3 is TGCGCCAGCAGCTTGAGCCAGGGGGCTTTACCCGACGAGCAGTACTTC. This translates into CASSLSQGALPDEQYF. The entire variable domain, with the rest obtained from reference TRBV5-1 and TRBJ2-7, is as follows: KAGVTQTPRYLIKTRGQQVTLSCSPISGHRSVSWYQQTPGQGLQFLFEYFSETQRNKGNFPGRFSGRQFSNSRSEMNVSTLELGDSALYLCASSLSQGALPDEQYFGPGTRLTVT.

This clonotype was recorded at least ten times. V gene TRBV5-6 combines with J gene TRBJ1-6; a weak D match, TRBD1 (6 bases). The V end was cut by 4 bases, the J end by 14 bases, with 22 bases between. Germline assignment: CDR1 SGHDT and CDR2 YYEEEE. The CDR3 has 15 amino acids. The CDR3 nucleotides read TGTGCCAGCAGCGGGAAGGGTGAGGGGGGTTTGGCCCTCCACTTT. It is translated as CASSGKGEGGLALHF.

This clonotype was detected many times. The chain carries TRBV6-5 and TRBJ2-3; 7 bases agree with TRBD1. The length of the CDR3 is 18 residues. After removal of 0 bases from V and 3 bases from J, the junction contained 12 bases not matched to a gene. Germline CDR1 reads MNHEY; CDR2 reads SVGAGI. The CDR3 here is CASSYSIPGRGFTDTQYF. In nucleotides, the CDR3 is TGTGCCAGCAGTTACTCGATCCCGGGCAGGGGGTTTACAGATACGCAGTATTTT.

In its sample, this clonotype was seen a few times. The chain links TRBV20-1 to TRBJ2-5; D is uncertain. CDR3 length equals 12 residues. V dropped 0 bases and J dropped 3 bases, with 5 bases sitting between them. Germline CDR1 and CDR2: DFQATT and SNEGSKA (reference sequence). The CDR3 here is CSARDFEETQYF. The DNA of the CDR3 is TGCAGTGCTAGAGATTTCGAAGAGACCCAGTACTTC.

In regard to this clonotype: This may be a read error, as it is one base from a much larger clone. The rearrangement links TRBV5-5 to TRBJ2-7, with 8 bases lining up with TRBD1. Germline V gene data show CDR1 as SGHKS and CDR2 as YYEKEE (reference sequence). The J segment lost 6 bases and the V segment lost 7 bases, leaving 15 bases of the junction unmatched. This CDR3 has 15 residues. Written as DNA, the CDR3 is TGTGCCAGCGCGGATGCAAGGACAGGGTACGGCGAGCAGTACTTC. This codes for CASADARTGYGEQYF.

This clonotype was counted many times. This chain connects TRBV2 to TRBJ2-3; D remains unclear. CDR1 SNHLY and CDR2 FYNNEI come from the germline V gene. The V end lost 5 bases, the J end lost 2 bases, and 8 bases lay between the germline ends. This CDR3 has 13 amino acids. In DNA form, the CDR3 reads TGTGCCAGCAGTCGGTTTTACACAGATACGCAGTATTTT. Translation: CASSRFYTDTQYF.

This clonotype was seen repeatedly, ten times or more. The chain joins TRBV9 to TRBJ1-1, with 8 bases lining up with TRBD1. This CDR3 spans 15 amino acids. J was trimmed by 3 bases and V by 4 bases; bases with no gene match: 8. Germline CDR1 is SGDLS and CDR2 is YYNGEE. This CDR3 reads CASSPDRGWDTEAFF. CDR3 bases: TGTGCCAGCAGCCCCGACAGGGGTTGGGACACTGAAGCTTTCTTT.